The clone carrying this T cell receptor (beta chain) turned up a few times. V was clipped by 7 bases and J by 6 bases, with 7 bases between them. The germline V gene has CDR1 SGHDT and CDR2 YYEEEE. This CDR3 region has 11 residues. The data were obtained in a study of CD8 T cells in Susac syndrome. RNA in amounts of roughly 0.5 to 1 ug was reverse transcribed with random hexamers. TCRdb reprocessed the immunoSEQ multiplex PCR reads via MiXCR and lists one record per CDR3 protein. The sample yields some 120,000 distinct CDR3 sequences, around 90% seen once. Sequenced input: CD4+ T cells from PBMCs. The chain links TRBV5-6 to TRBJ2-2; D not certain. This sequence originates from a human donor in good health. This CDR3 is CASSLSGELFF. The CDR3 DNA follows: TGTGCCAGCTCACTATCCGGGGAGCTGTTTTTT. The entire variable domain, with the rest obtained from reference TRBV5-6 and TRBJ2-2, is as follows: DAGVTQSPTHLIKTRGQQVTLRCSPKSGHDTVSWYQQALGQGPQFIFQYYEEEERQRGNFPDRFSGHQFPNYSSELNVNALLLGDSALYLCASSLSGELFFGEGSRLTVL.